The 18 T cell receptor beta chains below come from one sample, sequenced in a study of T cell responses to AZD1222 COVID-19 vaccine. Measured with immunoSEQ multiplex PCR; TCRdb has only the in-frame clones, and not every one. This table has about 130,000 clones, around 93% appearing once. This sample comprised peripheral blood, obtained 28 days after the second AZD1222 dose. These receptors all come from an adult who received the AZD1222 COVID-19 vaccine.

A single count supports this clone. This chain links TRBV10-3 with TRBJ2-3; D may be TRBD2 (5 bases). With 4 bases removed from V and 0 bases from J, the gap between germline ends came to 14 bases. There are 16 residues in the CDR3. Germline V gives CDR1 ENHRY, CDR2 SYGVKD. CDR3 loop: CAISGLSGGSTDTQYF. The CDR3, as DNA: TGTGCCATCAGTGGACTATCAGGAGGTAGCACAGATACGCAGTATTTT.

The V call is TRBV5-1, the J call TRBJ2-3; D might be TRBD1 (6 bases). This CDR3 contains 14 residues. Trimming pared 7 bases from V and 5 bases from J, leaving 17 bases between. Per germline, CDR1 SGHRS and CDR2 YFSETQ. In DNA, the CDR3 is TGCGCCAGCGGGGGCCATAACCTCGGAGATACGCAGTATTTT. Residues: CASGGHNLGDTQYF.

The chain combines TRBV11-2 with TRBJ2-7, with 10 bases lining up with TRBD1. The germline gives CDR1 SGHAT, CDR2 FQNNGV. Trimming at V came to 5 bases and at J to 5 bases, leaving 3 bases not matched to a gene. This CDR3 has 13 amino acids. CDR3 coding DNA: TGTGCCAGCAGCGCGGGACAGGGGAACGAGCAGTACTTC. Translating gives CASSAGQGNEQYF.

The chain is built from TRBV19 and TRBJ2-5, with 8 positions matching TRBD2. V shed 5 bases, J shed 2 bases, and the junction held 7 bases outside the gene matches. CDR3 size: 15 residues. In germline, CDR1 is LNHDA, CDR2 SQIVND (reference sequence). This chain's CDR3 is CASSWRGAYQETQYF. The CDR3 DNA sequence: TGTGCCAGTAGTTGGCGGGGGGCCTATCAAGAGACCCAGTACTTC.

This clone appeared a single time. The rearrangement joins TRBV6-5 to TRBJ1-1; D not resolved. The CDR3 totals 13 residues. Deletions cut 5 bases from V and 2 bases from J, with 9 bases between. Germline V gene lookup returns CDR1 MNHEY and CDR2 SVGAGI. This CDR3 is CASSTKGNTEAFF. Here the CDR3 DNA reads TGTGCCAGCAGTACGAAGGGCAACACTGAAGCTTTCTTT.

The chain combines TRBV3-1 (or the pseudogene TRBV3-2) with TRBJ2-7; no clear D gene. Looked up from germline, CDR1 is LGHDT and CDR2 is YNNKEL (reference sequence). Trimming shortened V by 5 bases and J by 6 bases, and 17 bases separated the two germline ends. The CDR3 loop spans 14 amino acids. CDR3 sequence: CASSGFGLGAEQYF. Here the CDR3 DNA reads TGTGCCAGCAGCGGTTTCGGGTTAGGTGCCGAGCAGTACTTC.

This chain links TRBV6-6 with TRBJ1-6; 9 nucleotides line up with TRBD1. The CDR3 runs to 16 residues. Germline loops: CDR1 MNHNY, CDR2 SVGAGI (reference sequence). The J segment lost 3 bases and the V segment lost 3 bases, leaving 3 bases of the junction unmatched. DNA of the CDR3: TGTGCCAGCAGTTATGGGACAGGGTACTATAATTCACCCCTCCACTTT. Translating gives CASSYGTGYYNSPLHF.

The chain links TRBV2 to TRBJ2-2, with 7 bases aligning to TRBD2. V lost 6 bases and J lost 6; bases outside the gene matches: 10. This CDR3 has 15 amino acids. Germline CDR1 is SNHLY and CDR2 is FYNNEI. CDR3 bases: TGTGCCAGCAGGGGTCTGACTAGCCCTCCCGGGGAGCTGTTTTTT. It translates to CASRGLTSPPGELFF. Drawing the rest from reference TRBV2 and TRBJ2-2, the complete variable domain is EPEVTQTPSHQVTQMGQEVILRCVPISNHLYFYWYRQILGQKVEFLVSFYNNEISEKSEIFDDQFSVERPDGSNFTLKIRSTKLEDSAMYFCASRGLTSPPGELFFGEGSRLTVL.

The V call is TRBV19, the J call TRBJ1-1; 10 bases agree with TRBD1. V was clipped by 8 bases and J by 9 bases; unmatched bases: 6. CDR1 LNHDA and CDR2 SQIVND come from the germline V gene (reference sequence). CDR3 length: 12 amino acids. CDR3 nucleotides: TGTGCCAGTCGACAGGGGGCTGTAAAAGCTTTCTTT. Translated, it gives CASRQGAVKAFF.

The genes are TRBV5-1 and TRBJ1-1; 9 nucleotides align to TRBD1. Germline trimming cut 2 bases from V and 5 bases from J; bases unmatched to any gene: 10. The germline V gene encodes CDR1 SGHRS and CDR2 YFSETQ. This CDR3 has 16 amino acids. CDR3 nucleotides: TGCGCCAGCAGCTTACCCTTCAACAGGGGGCGAACTGAAGCTTTCTTT. Translated: CASSLPFNRGRTEAFF.

The chain recombines TRBV7-8 with TRBJ2-7; maybe TRBD2 (6 bases). Trimming removed 5 bases from V and 1 base from J, with 12 bases in between. Germline V gives CDR1 SGHVS, CDR2 FQNEAQ. The CDR3 is 14 residues long. The CDR3 reads CASSLISGSYEQYF. The CDR3 bases are TGTGCCAGCAGCCTAATTAGCGGTTCCTACGAGCAGTACTTC.

The chain links TRBV28 to TRBJ1-2; 9 bases fit TRBD1. J gave up 6 bases and V 5 bases, and 7 bases lay outside the gene matches. This CDR3 is 14 amino acids long. Germline V gives CDR1 MDHEN, CDR2 SYDVKM. CDR3 protein: CASSLRDRVDGYTF. The CDR3 DNA reads as TGTGCCAGCAGTCTCCGGGACAGGGTAGATGGCTACACCTTC.

About this clone: The sample carries other DNA sequences with the same CDR3. The chain carries TRBV2 and TRBJ1-4; the D is unclear. V gave up 3 bases and J gave up 0 bases, with 5 bases separating them. The CDR3 sequence is 14 residues long. Germline V CDR1 and CDR2: SNHLY, FYNNEI. The CDR3 is CASSDPATNEKLFF. In nucleotides, the CDR3 is TGTGCCAGCAGTGACCCCGCAACTAATGAAAAACTGTTTTTT.

The genes are TRBV2 and TRBJ2-3, with TRBD2 matching over 8 bases. J lost 5 bases, V lost 6 bases, and 10 bases had no gene match. Germline V gene lookup returns CDR1 SNHLY and CDR2 FYNNEI. CDR3 size: 15 residues. DNA for the CDR3: TGTGCCAGCAGCGCCGCGGGGGGCCCAAGAGATACGCAGTATTTT. It translates to CASSAAGGPRDTQYF. Full variable domain (missing parts from reference TRBV2 and TRBJ2-3): EPEVTQTPSHQVTQMGQEVILRCVPISNHLYFYWYRQILGQKVEFLVSFYNNEISEKSEIFDDQFSVERPDGSNFTLKIRSTKLEDSAMYFCASSAAGGPRDTQYFGPGTRLTVL.

The rearrangement links TRBV20-1 to TRBJ1-5; a weak D match, TRBD1 (5 bases). Trimming stripped 3 bases from V and 7 bases from J, with 10 bases between. CDR1 is DFQATT, CDR2 SNEGSKA, per germline (reference sequence). The CDR3 sequence is 12 residues long. The CDR3 nucleotides read TGCAGTGCTAGTGGGGGGTTGCAGCCCCAGCATTTT. Translation: CSASGGLQPQHF.

This chain joins TRBV19 and TRBJ1-5; D is perhaps TRBD1 (5 bases). Germline V gene sequence: CDR1 LNHDA, CDR2 SQIVND (reference sequence). The CDR3 has 15 residues. Trimming removed 3 bases from V and 5 bases from J, with 14 bases in between. Here the CDR3 reads CASSIGANLDQPQHF. The CDR3 nucleotides read TGTGCCAGTAGTATTGGGGCAAATCTTGATCAGCCCCAGCATTTT.

The rearrangement joins TRBV4-2 to TRBJ1-2, with D unresolved. Trimming left V 0 bases short and J 4 bases short, with 12 bases between. This CDR3 region has 15 residues. From germline, CDR1 is LGHNA and CDR2 YNFKEQ. The CDR3 bases are TGTGCCAGCAGCCAAGAGGCCCAAGATGGCTATGGCTACACCTTC. Its protein product is CASSQEAQDGYGYTF.

This chain connects TRBV28 to TRBJ2-3; weak D call: TRBD2 (5 bases). Trimming removed 4 bases from V and 2 bases from J, with 16 bases in between. Germline V gene data show CDR1 as MDHEN and CDR2 as SYDVKM. CDR3 length: 16 residues. The chain's CDR3 is CASSSSGQPNTDTQYF. The CDR3 DNA is TGTGCCAGCAGTTCCAGCGGTCAACCCAACACAGATACGCAGTATTTT.